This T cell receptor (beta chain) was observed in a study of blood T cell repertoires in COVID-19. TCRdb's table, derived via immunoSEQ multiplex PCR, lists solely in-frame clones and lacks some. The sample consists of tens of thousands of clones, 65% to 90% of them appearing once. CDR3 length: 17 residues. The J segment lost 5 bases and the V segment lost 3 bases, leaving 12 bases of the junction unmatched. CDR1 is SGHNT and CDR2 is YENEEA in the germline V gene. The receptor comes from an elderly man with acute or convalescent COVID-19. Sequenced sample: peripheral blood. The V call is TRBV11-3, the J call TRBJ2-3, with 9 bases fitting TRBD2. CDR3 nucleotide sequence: TGTGCCAGCAGCTTGTGGGGGTCTACGCGGGAGGGAGATACGCAGTATTTT. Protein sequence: CASSLWGSTREGDTQYF.